These 5 T cell receptor beta chains share one sample of origin, sequenced in a study of shared clonotypes between healthy human individuals. The protocol was immunoSEQ multiplex PCR, while the TCRdb copy is restricted to in-frame clones and leaves out a portion. The table lists 650,000 to 750,000 clones, roughly 78% of them singletons. The sample comprised memory CD4+ T cells sorted from blood. The subset: CD45RA-negative fraction. These TCRs come from a woman aged 25 to 39 in good health.

V usage is TRBV6-5 and J usage is TRBJ2-4; D remains ambiguous. Trimming shortened V by 3 bases and J by 7 bases, and 10 bases separated the two germline ends. Per germline, CDR1 MNHEY and CDR2 SVGAGI. CDR3 length equals 13 residues. DNA for the CDR3: TGTGCCAGCAGTTATGACGTCGGGAACATTCAGTACTTC. It encodes CASSYDVGNIQYF.

This clone was seen a handful of times. V and J are TRBV11-2 and TRBJ2-4; D is uncertain. In germline, CDR1 is SGHAT, CDR2 FQNNGV. Trimming cost V 4 bases and J 5 bases, with 9 bases left between them. CDR3 length: 13 residues. This CDR3 is CASSSYLENIQYF. The CDR3 nucleotides are TGTGCCAGCAGCTCCTACTTGGAAAACATTCAGTACTTC.

The rearrangement links TRBV19 to TRBJ2-1; TRBD2 matches 9 bases. Germline V gene lookup returns CDR1 LNHDA and CDR2 SQIVND (reference sequence). The CDR3 is made up of 16 amino acids. V shed 4 bases and J 3 bases; nucleotides not matched to a gene: 7. CDR3 coding DNA: TGTGCCAGTAGTACCCTTTTAGCGGGAGTCTACAATGAGCAGTTCTTC. The encoded protein is CASSTLLAGVYNEQFF.

The V and J genes are TRBV19 and TRBJ1-2; 7 bases match TRBD1. J was trimmed by 7 bases and V by 0 bases; bases with no gene match: 11. Germline-derived CDR1 and CDR2 are LNHDA and SQIVND (reference sequence). The CDR3 covers 16 residues. CDR3 region: CASSIDPNRGSAGYTF. In nucleotides, the CDR3 is TGTGCCAGTAGTATAGACCCGAACAGGGGTTCAGCTGGCTACACCTTC.

The chain links TRBV30 to TRBJ1-5, with no clear D. CDR1 GTSNPN and CDR2 SVGIG come from the germline V gene (reference sequence). The CDR3 has 13 residues. The V end lost 0 bases, the J end lost 4 bases, and 7 bases lay between the germline ends. The CDR3 bases are TGTGCCTGGAGTGTCACGGAGAATCAGCCCCAGCATTTT. Amino acids: CAWSVTENQPQHF.